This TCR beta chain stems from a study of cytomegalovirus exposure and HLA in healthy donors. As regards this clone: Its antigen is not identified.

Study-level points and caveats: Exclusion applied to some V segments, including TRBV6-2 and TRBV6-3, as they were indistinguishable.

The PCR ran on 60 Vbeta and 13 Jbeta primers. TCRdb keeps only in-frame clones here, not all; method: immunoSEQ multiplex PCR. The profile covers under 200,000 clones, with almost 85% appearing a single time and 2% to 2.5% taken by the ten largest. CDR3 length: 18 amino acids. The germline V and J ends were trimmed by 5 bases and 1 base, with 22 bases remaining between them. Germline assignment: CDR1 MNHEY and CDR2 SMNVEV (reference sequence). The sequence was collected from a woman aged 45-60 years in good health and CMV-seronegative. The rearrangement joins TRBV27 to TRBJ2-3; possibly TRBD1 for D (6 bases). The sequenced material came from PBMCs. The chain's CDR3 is CASSGGRGGWGGTDTQYF. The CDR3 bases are TGTGCCAGCAGTGGGGGCAGGGGCGGGTGGGGCGGCACAGATACGCAGTATTTT.